This T cell receptor (beta chain) comes out of a study of neoadjuvant anti-PD-1 for oral cavity cancer. Trimming removed 8 bases at V and 6 bases at J, with 26 bases between. Per the germline V gene, CDR1 is MRHNA and CDR2 is SNTAGT. The CDR3 is 17 amino acids. Sequenced by immunoSEQ multiplex PCR; TCRdb stores in-frame clones only, minus some. The sample has 35,000 to 50,000 clones, about three quarters seen once. Stated time point: after neoadjuvant nivolumab, at surgical resection. Patients had HPV-negative, locally advanced oral cavity squamous cell carcinoma. The sequenced sample was PBMCs, obtained after nivolumab (anti-PD-1) treatment. The rearrangement uses TRBV6-4 and TRBJ2-1; D gene unclear. The clonotype originates from a person aged 40 to 85 with oral cavity squamous cell carcinoma. The CDR3 DNA is TGTGCCAGCTCCAGGCAGCCGGGCCCCTTAGCCTTCAATGAGCAGTTCTTC. This sequence encodes CASSRQPGPLAFNEQFF.